Listed here are 6 T cell receptor beta chains from one sample, sequenced in a study of shared clonotypes between healthy human individuals (dated by TCRdb to 2018 to 2021). The library was built by means of the immunoSEQ multiplex PCR assay. Drawn from immuneACCESS, this table holds only the in-frame rearrangements with V and J called that TCRdb kept. Clones are partly lost; checked studies trace under half to an unresolved V gene and leave the rest unexplained. This sample comprises about 1.1 million clones, about 80% of them detected only once. Of the sample, under 0.8% falls within the top ten clones. Sequencing was performed on memory CD4+ T cells from PBMCs. The meaning of the sample's cell subset or site label: CD45RA-negative fraction. The source is a man aged 18 to 29 in good health. Some clones in this sample may be carry-over from other donors' samples.

With regard to this clone: This same CDR3 is encoded by further DNA sequences in the sample. The CDR3 region is CASSPPGETQYF. The CDR3 bases are TGTGCCAGCTCACCACCCGGGGAGACCCAGTACTTC. The chain uses TRBV18 and TRBJ2-5; no firm D call. Germline assignment: CDR1 KGHSH and CDR2 LQKENI. CDR3 size: 12 residues. V gave up 0 bases and J gave up 5 bases, with 4 bases separating them.

J is TRBJ1-2 and V is TRBV11-2; no clear D. The CDR3 loop spans 14 amino acids. CDR1 SGHAT and CDR2 FQNNGV come from the germline V gene. The V and J ends lost 3 bases and 3 bases respectively, with 11 bases between them. CDR3 nucleotide sequence: TGTGCCAGCAGCTTCATCCAGGCCGACTATGGCTACACCTTC. Protein sequence: CASSFIQADYGYTF.

This chain uses TRBV2 with TRBJ2-7, with 9 bases matching TRBD2. CDR1 is SNHLY, CDR2 FYNNEI, per germline. The CDR3 is 16 amino acids. V lost 5 bases to trimming and J lost 4 bases; unmatched junction nucleotides: 12. CDR3 in amino acids: CASSLQGSGSGYEQYF. The CDR3 coding sequence is TGTGCCAGCAGTCTCCAGGGTAGCGGGAGTGGTTACGAGCAGTACTTC.

This clone was detected only once. The J gene is TRBJ1-1, the V gene TRBV29-1, with TRBD1 matching over 7 bases. The ends lost 7 bases at V and 0 bases at J; junction bases unmatched: 8. The CDR3 totals 14 residues. Germline V gives CDR1 SQVTM, CDR2 ANQGSEA. CDR3 sequence: CSAKGQHMNTEAFF. The CDR3 coding sequence is TGCAGCGCAAAGGGACAGCACATGAACACTGAAGCTTTCTTT.

The chain employs TRBV14 and TRBJ2-2, with 9 bases that match TRBD1. Looked up from germline, CDR1 is SGHDN and CDR2 is FVKESK. J was trimmed by 6 bases and V by 1 base; bases with no gene match: 6. CDR3 length equals 16 residues. The chain's CDR3 is CASSQAPGQGAGELFF. The CDR3 nucleotides read TGTGCCAGCAGCCAAGCCCCGGGACAGGGAGCCGGGGAGCTGTTTTTT.

In nucleotides, the CDR3 is TGTGCCAGCAGTTGGGGGACACCACCCTACGAGCAGTACTTC. Translating gives CASSWGTPPYEQYF. The chain employs TRBV28 and TRBJ2-7; a weak D match, TRBD1 (6 bases). Trimming shortened V by 4 bases and J by 2 bases, and 12 bases separated the two germline ends. This CDR3 is built from 14 residues. The germline CDR1 and CDR2 sequences are MDHEN and SYDVKM.